A single sample gave rise to the 13 T cell receptor beta chains below, sequenced in a study of regulatory T cells in long-lasting Graves disease. Described time point: newly diagnosed GD, antithyroid drugs for less than 3 months. PBMC RNA was the source of the TCR library. Arm-PCR of CDR3 regions with iRepertoire HTBI primers generated TCR beta libraries. TCRdb fed the multiplex PCR reads into MiXCR, producing one record per CDR3 protein. The data contain 440,000 or so distinct CDR3 sequences, 15% of them singletons. This same sample was also taken into another study, of T cells in Graves' hyperthyroidism and ophthalmopathy.

Sequences were derived from peripheral blood mononuclear cells (PBMCs), sampled at new diagnosis, from a patient treated with antithyroid drugs. These receptors originate from a woman aged 25-40 years with Graves disease.

Only a few counts were recorded for this clonotype. The gene calls are TRBV7-9 and TRBJ2-7; possibly TRBD1 for D (6 bases). The CDR3 is made up of 14 amino acids. The germline V gene has CDR1 SEHNR and CDR2 FQNEAQ (reference sequence). Trimming removed 2 bases at V and 0 bases at J, with 8 bases between. CDR3 DNA sequence: TGTGCCAGCAGCTTACAGGGGAGCTCCTACGAGCAGTACTTC. Amino acid sequence: CASSLQGSSYEQYF.

This clonotype has just a few counts. The chain couples TRBV4-1 to TRBJ2-7; TRBD1 or TRBD2 may be the D gene (5 bases each). The germline V gene has CDR1 MGHRA and CDR2 YSYEKL. This CDR3 region has 16 residues. With 3 bases removed from V and 3 bases from J, the gap between germline ends came to 18 bases. CDR3 amino acids: CASSQSPGTDVYEQYF. CDR3 DNA: TGCGCCAGCAGCCAGTCCCCCGGGACGGACGTCTACGAGCAGTACTTC.

This clonotype has just a few counts. The V and J genes are TRBV24-1 and TRBJ2-1, with 7 nucleotides matching TRBD1. V shed 0 bases and J 2 bases; nucleotides not matched to a gene: 3. Germline CDR1 and CDR2: KGHDR and SFDVKD. The CDR3 is 16 amino acids. DNA of the CDR3: TGTGCCACCAGTGATTTGGGACAGGAACCCTACAATGAGCAGTTCTTC. Encoded protein: CATSDLGQEPYNEQFF.

The chain carries TRBV28 and TRBJ2-1; D is undetermined. This CDR3 has 14 amino acids. CDR1 and CDR2 from the germline V gene are MDHEN and SYDVKM. The V end was cut by 7 bases, the J end by 7 bases, with 17 bases between. The CDR3 loop reads CASTSAGRLNEQFF. The DNA for the CDR3 is TGTGCCAGCACCTCTGCCGGCAGGCTTAATGAGCAGTTCTTC.

This clonotype was seen ten or more times. The V call is TRBV6-1, the J call TRBJ2-1; 7 nucleotides line up with TRBD2. The CDR3 sequence is 14 residues long. Germline V CDR1 and CDR2: MNHNS, SASEGT. The J segment lost 4 bases and the V segment lost 4 bases, leaving 4 bases of the junction unmatched. CDR3 coding DNA: TGTGCCAGCAGTGGGGGGGGTATTTACAATGAGCAGTTCTTC. Its translation is CASSGGGIYNEQFF.

Here the CDR3 reads CASSLVAGGNQPQHF. In nucleotides, the CDR3 is TGTGCCAGCAGCTTAGTGGCAGGAGGTAATCAGCCCCAGCATTTT. V is TRBV7-8 and J is TRBJ1-5, with D hard to call. Germline values: CDR1 SGHVS, CDR2 FQNEAQ. V lost 1 base to trimming and J lost 4 bases, with 11 bases between them. The CDR3 is 15 residues long.

Turning to this clonotype: A junction end diverges from the germline sequence, so it may reflect a read error. The J gene is TRBJ1-1, the V gene TRBV12-3 or TRBV12-4; no clear D. The CDR3 extends over 11 amino acids. The CDR3 here is CASSEGNWKDF. The CDR3 nucleotides read TGTGCCAGCAGTGAGGGAAACTGGAAAGACTTT.

This clonotype showed up many times. The chain is built from TRBV6-5 and TRBJ2-3; D remains unclear. The CDR3 length is 15 residues. Germline V gene data show CDR1 as MNHEY and CDR2 as SVGAGI. Trimming removed 0 bases from V and 1 base from J, with 8 bases in between. The CDR3 bases are TGTGCCAGCAGTTACTCTAGCTGGGGCACAGATACGCAGTATTTT. It specifies CASSYSSWGTDTQYF.

The chain uses TRBV24-1 and TRBJ2-5, with TRBD1 matching 9 bases. V lost 3 bases, J lost 1 base, and 8 bases stayed unmatched. The CDR3 sequence is 17 residues long. From germline, CDR1 is KGHDR and CDR2 SFDVKD. CDR3 in amino acids: CATSDPGTGSAQETQYF. As DNA, the CDR3 is TGTGCCACCAGTGATCCCGGGACAGGGAGCGCCCAAGAGACCCAGTACTTC.

The rearrangement uses TRBV28 and TRBJ2-5; 11 nucleotides match TRBD2. Unmatched junction bases numbered 9, after V lost 4 bases and J lost 5 bases. Germline loops: CDR1 MDHEN, CDR2 SYDVKM. The CDR3 runs 16 residues. CDR3 loop: CASSWASGRFGETQYF. DNA for the CDR3: TGTGCCAGCAGTTGGGCTAGCGGGAGGTTCGGGGAGACCCAGTACTTC.

At least ten counts were recorded for this clonotype. The chain recombines TRBV7-9 with TRBJ1-5; perhaps TRBD1 as D (6 bases). Germline CDR1 SEHNR, CDR2 FQNEAQ (reference sequence). The V end was cut by 5 bases, the J end by 5 bases, with 13 bases between. The CDR3 extends over 14 amino acids. The CDR3 sequence: CASSAQGLDQPQHF. CDR3 in DNA: TGTGCCAGCAGCGCACAGGGTCTCGATCAGCCCCAGCATTTT.

This clonotype came up many times. The CDR3 DNA reads as TGTGCCAGCAGCTTGGGACTAGCGGGGTCCACAGATACGCAGTATTTT. It encodes CASSLGLAGSTDTQYF. The chain combines TRBV11-2 with TRBJ2-3; 13 bases are shared with TRBD2. The CDR3 has 16 residues. Germline V CDR1 and CDR2: SGHAT, FQNNGV. The trim removed 3 bases at V and 2 bases at J, leaving 2 bases unmatched.

This clonotype has ten or more counts. The chain combines TRBV6-1 with TRBJ2-1; no definite D call. V lost 10 bases, J lost 8 bases, and 12 bases lay in between. CDR1 is MNHNS, CDR2 SASEGT, per germline. This CDR3 is built from 11 residues. The CDR3 reads CATAAAHEQFF. DNA for the CDR3: TGTGCCACTGCCGCGGCACATGAGCAGTTCTTC.